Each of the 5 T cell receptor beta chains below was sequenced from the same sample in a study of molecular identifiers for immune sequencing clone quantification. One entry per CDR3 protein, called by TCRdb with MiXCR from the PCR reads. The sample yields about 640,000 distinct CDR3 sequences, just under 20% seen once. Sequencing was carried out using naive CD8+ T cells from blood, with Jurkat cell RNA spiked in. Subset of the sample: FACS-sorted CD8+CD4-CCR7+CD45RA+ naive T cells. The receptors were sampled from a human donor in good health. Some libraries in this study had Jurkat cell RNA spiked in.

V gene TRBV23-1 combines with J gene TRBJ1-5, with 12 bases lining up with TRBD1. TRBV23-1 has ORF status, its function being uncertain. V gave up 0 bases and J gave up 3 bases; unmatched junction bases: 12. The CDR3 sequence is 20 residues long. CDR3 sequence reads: CASSQSSGTGGINYNQPQHF. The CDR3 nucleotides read TGCGCCAGCAGTCAATCTAGCGGGACAGGGGGCATTAATTACAATCAGCCCCAGCATTTT.

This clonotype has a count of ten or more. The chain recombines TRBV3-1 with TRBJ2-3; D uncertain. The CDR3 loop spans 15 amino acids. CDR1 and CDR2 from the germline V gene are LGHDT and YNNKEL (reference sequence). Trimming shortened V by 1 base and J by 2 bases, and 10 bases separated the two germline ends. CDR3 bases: TGTGCCAGCAGCCAAGGGGCCAGCCCCACAGATACGCAGTATTTT. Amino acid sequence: CASSQGASPTDTQYF.

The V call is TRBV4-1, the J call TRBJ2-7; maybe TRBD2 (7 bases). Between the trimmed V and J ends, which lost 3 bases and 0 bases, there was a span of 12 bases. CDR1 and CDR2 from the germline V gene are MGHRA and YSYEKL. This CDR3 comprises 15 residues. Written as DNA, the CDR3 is TGCGCCAGCAGCCATGGCCGGGGGGCCTCCTACGAGCAGTACTTC. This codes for CASSHGRGASYEQYF.

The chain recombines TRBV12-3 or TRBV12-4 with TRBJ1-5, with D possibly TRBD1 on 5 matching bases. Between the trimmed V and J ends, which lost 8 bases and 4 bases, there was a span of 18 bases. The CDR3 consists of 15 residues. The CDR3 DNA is TGTGCCAGCGAGGGCGGGGCGCTACCTAATCAGCCCCAGCATTTT. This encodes CASEGGALPNQPQHF.

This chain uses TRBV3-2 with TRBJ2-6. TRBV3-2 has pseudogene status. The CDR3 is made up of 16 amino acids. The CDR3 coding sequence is TGTGCCAGCAGCCAAGGTCCTCCCTCTGGGGCCAACGTCCTGACTTTC. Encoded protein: CASSQGPPSGANVLTF.